This T cell receptor (beta chain) emerged from a study of blood T cell repertoires in COVID-19. Study at large: Acute and convalescent COVID-19 specimens originated in the United States, Italy and Spain.

Seattle patients were enrolled during active infection and followed longitudinally. Trimming at V came to 3 bases and at J to 2 bases, leaving 9 bases not matched to a gene. CDR1 and CDR2 (germline): LGHNA, YNFKEQ. The CDR3 is 16 amino acids. As handled by the study authors: From reference gene primer amplification, estimates of nucleated cell counts were derived. Some clones are missing from TCRdb's copy, which holds only in-frame ones; the method was immunoSEQ multiplex PCR. That table furnishes V, J and clone size, whereas the DNA furnished D and trimming. The sample shows roughly 130,000 clones, around 79% of them seen only once.

The chain joins TRBV4-2 to TRBJ2-7, with 8 bases fitting TRBD2. This receptor was taken from a woman in her 70s with COVID-19, enrolled during active disease. The specimen was peripheral blood. The CDR3: CASSQSRSGGAYEQYF. DNA of the CDR3: TGTGCCAGCAGCCAGTCCCGCAGCGGGGGTGCCTACGAGCAGTACTTC.